Sequencing of this T cell receptor (beta chain) was carried out in a study of human T cells and chemical hapten exposure. Overall study context: Donors were sensitized with 2% DPC on the upper inner arm. General observations from the study: Having alopecia, the donors may differ immunologically from healthy people. The number of TCRs over 1 in 1000 frequency stayed unchanged after DPC.

This clonotype came up many times. What it binds is not known. V gave up 0 bases and J gave up 1 base, with 12 bases separating them. The germline V gene has CDR1 MNHNS and CDR2 SASEGT. The CDR3 runs to 17 residues. Time point described: pre-sensitization, week 0. Treatment denoted: therapeutic diphenylcyclopropenone sensitization with weekly scalp DPC. Per the original methods: Across samples, TCR counts had a median of around 100,000 and ranged from about 23,224 to 700,000. From the RACE reads, TCRdb called clonotypes with MiXCR, one entry per CDR3 protein. The V and J calls reflect TCRdb's pipeline rather than the authors' work. Of 380,000 or so distinct CDR3 sequences listed, around 5% are singletons.

The starting material was whole blood, obtained in connection with sensitization to the hapten diphenylcyclopropenone (DPC). The chain is built from TRBV6-1 and TRBJ2-2; D might be TRBD1 (5 bases). The receptor's source is a young woman with alopecia areata. Some clones in this sample may be carry-over from other donors' samples. The CDR3 DNA reads as TGTGCCAGCAGTGAAGCAAAGGCAGGGCAGAACACCGGGGAGCTGTTTTTT. Amino acid sequence: CASSEAKAGQNTGELFF.